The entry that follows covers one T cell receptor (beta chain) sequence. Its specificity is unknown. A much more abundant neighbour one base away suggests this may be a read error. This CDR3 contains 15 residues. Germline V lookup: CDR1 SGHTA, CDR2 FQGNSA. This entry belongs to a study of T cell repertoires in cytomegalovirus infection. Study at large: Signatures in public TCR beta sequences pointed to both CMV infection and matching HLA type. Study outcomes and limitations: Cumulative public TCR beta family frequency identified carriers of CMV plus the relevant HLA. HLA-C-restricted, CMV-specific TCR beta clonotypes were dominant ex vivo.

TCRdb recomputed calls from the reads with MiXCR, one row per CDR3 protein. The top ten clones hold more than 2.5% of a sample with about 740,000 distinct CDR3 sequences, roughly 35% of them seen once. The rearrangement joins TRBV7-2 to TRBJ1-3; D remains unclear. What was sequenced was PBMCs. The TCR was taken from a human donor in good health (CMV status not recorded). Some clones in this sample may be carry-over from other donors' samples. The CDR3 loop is CASKRSGLSGNTLYF. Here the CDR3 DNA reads TGTGCCAGCAAACGGTCCGGGCTATCTGGAAACACCCTATATTTT.